The T cell receptor beta chain described here comes from a study of blood T cell repertoires in COVID-19. Original data processing: Reference gene primer amplification yielded estimated nucleated cell counts. Sequencing used immunoSEQ multiplex PCR; TCRdb keeps in-frame clones, though not all of them. V, J and clone size are those of that table, while D and trimming were read from the DNA. The repertoire includes some 39,000 clones, around 76% of them detected once, and 25% to 35% sits in the top ten. V dropped 3 bases and J dropped 0; count of bases not matched to a gene: 2. The CDR3 has 15 residues. Germline-derived CDR1 and CDR2 are ENHRY and SYGVKD.

The chain uses TRBV10-3 and TRBJ2-1; TRBD1 aligns across 7 bases. Material: peripheral blood. The clonotype originates from an elderly man with acute or convalescent COVID-19. The CDR3 sequence: CAISENRGSYNEQFF. Here the CDR3 DNA reads TGTGCCATCAGTGAAAACAGGGGCTCCTACAATGAGCAGTTCTTC.